These 18 T cell receptor beta chains share one sample of origin, sequenced in a study of T cell repertoires in aging, cancer and after chemotherapy. Amplification of TCR beta used genomic DNA extracted from peripheral blood. TRB rearrangements spanning V, D and J were amplified using mixed TRB-A/B primers. TCRdb ran MiXCR on the multiplex PCR reads and lists one entry per CDR3 protein. This table holds about 840 distinct CDR3 sequences, around 22% found once. The specimen sequenced was blood. All receptors derive from a human donor with a blood cancer.

This clonotype counts as medium-sized. The chain combines TRBV6-5 with TRBJ2-3; possible D gene TRBD2, 5 bases. The V gene lost 4 bases and the J gene lost 3 bases, with 20 bases spanning the gap. Germline lookup yields CDR1 MNHEY and CDR2 SVGAGI. The CDR3 contains 17 residues. Here the CDR3 DNA reads TGTGCCAGCAGTTGGGGTGCGCCGGGATCTGGTACAGATACGCAGTATTTT. It codes for CASSWGAPGSGTDTQYF.

This clonotype is medium-sized in the sample. The V call is TRBV14, the J call TRBJ2-1, with 9 bases aligning to TRBD2. J lost 1 base, V lost 4 bases, and 5 bases had no gene match. CDR3 length equals 16 residues. CDR1 SGHDN and CDR2 FVKESK come from the germline V gene. CDR3 amino acids: CASSPNLAGSYNEQFF. For the CDR3, the DNA is TGTGCCAGCAGCCCAAACCTAGCGGGATCCTACAATGAGCAGTTCTTC. Based on the CDR3 plus reference TRBV14 and TRBJ2-1, the full variable domain is EAGVTQFPSHSVIEKGQTVTLRCDPISGHDNLYWYRRVMGKEIKFLLHFVKESKQDESGMPNNRFLAERTGGTYSTLKVQPAELEDSGVYFCASSPNLAGSYNEQFFGPGTRLTVL.

By sample fraction, this clonotype is medium-sized. The chain employs TRBV6-1 and TRBJ1-5; no clear D. The CDR3 sequence is 13 residues long. Trimming left V 2 bases short and J 7 bases short, with 9 bases between. Germline V gene data show CDR1 as MNHNS and CDR2 as SASEGT. The CDR3 DNA reads as TGTGCCAGCAGTGAAACCTGGACGCAGCCCCAGCATTTT. Protein product: CASSETWTQPQHF.

In its sample, this clonotype is medium-sized. The chain carries TRBV20-1 and TRBJ2-5, with 9 positions matching TRBD1. The V gene's germline CDR1 is DFQATT and CDR2 SNEGSKA (reference sequence). V dropped 0 bases and J dropped 2; count of bases not matched to a gene: 10. CDR3 size: 17 residues. The DNA for the CDR3 is TGCAGTGCTAGAGATCTAACCGGGACAGGGTCACAAGAGACCCAGTACTTC. This translates into CSARDLTGTGSQETQYF.

This chain uses TRBV19 with TRBJ2-7, with D possibly matching TRBD2 (6 bases). This CDR3 is built from 15 residues. Per germline, CDR1 LNHDA and CDR2 SQIVND (reference sequence). V lost 4 bases, J lost 5 bases, and 18 bases lay in between. The DNA for the CDR3 is TGTGCCAGTAGTACGAATAGAGGGAGGCCACACGAGCAGTACTTC. It yields the protein CASSTNRGRPHEQYF.

This clonotype is deemed medium-sized (0.01 to 0.1%). The chain has TRBV20-1 and TRBJ2-1; 9 bases are a match to TRBD2. V shed 1 base, J shed 7 bases, and the junction held 8 bases outside the gene matches. The germline CDR1 and CDR2 sequences are DFQATT and SNEGSKA (reference sequence). This CDR3 contains 15 residues. The DNA for the CDR3 is TGCAGTGCTAGAGGACCTAGCGGGACCGGAAATGAGCAGTTCTTC. This sequence encodes CSARGPSGTGNEQFF.

The sample holds a few counts of this clonotype. V usage is TRBV6-5 and J usage is TRBJ2-3, with TRBD2 identical over 15 bases. The CDR3 spans 19 residues. Trimming at V came to 2 bases and at J to 0 bases, leaving 6 bases not matched to a gene. Germline V gives CDR1 MNHEY, CDR2 SVGAGI. As DNA, the CDR3 is TGTGCCAGCAGTTACGGACTAGCGGGAGGGACGACTAGCACAGATACGCAGTATTTT. Residues: CASSYGLAGGTTSTDTQYF.

V gene TRBV11-3 combines with J gene TRBJ2-1; 8 bases align to TRBD2. Trimming at V came to 5 bases and at J to 8 bases, leaving 11 bases not matched to a gene. Looked up from germline, CDR1 is SGHNT and CDR2 is YENEEA. This CDR3 contains 15 residues. CDR3 in amino acids: CASSPKSGRPDEQFF. The CDR3 DNA is TGTGCCAGCAGCCCCAAAAGCGGGAGACCCGATGAGCAGTTCTTC. Filled out from reference TRBV11-3 and TRBJ2-1, the complete variable domain reads EAGVVQSPRYKIIEKKQPVAFWCNPISGHNTLYWYLQNLGQGPELLIRYENEEAVDDSQLPKDRFSAERLKGVDSTLKIQPAELGDSAVYLCASSPKSGRPDEQFFGPGTRLTVL.

By frequency in the sample, this clonotype is medium-sized (0.01 to 0.1%). The chain is built from TRBV7-6 and TRBJ2-7; D gene ambiguous. The V and J ends lost 6 bases and 3 bases respectively, with 12 bases between them. CDR1 and CDR2 (germline): SGHVS, FNYEAQ. The CDR3 totals 13 residues. The CDR3, as DNA: TGTGCCAGCAGTCCCGGGCCAAACTACGAGCAGTACTTC. Amino acids: CASSPGPNYEQYF.

This chain joins TRBV6-4 and TRBJ2-2; D ambiguous. This CDR3 region has 13 residues. The V end was cut by 6 bases, the J end by 5 bases, with 10 bases between. Germline values: CDR1 MRHNA, CDR2 SNTAGT. The CDR3 coding sequence is TGTGCCAGCAGGGACCTCACAACCGGGGAGCTGTTTTTT. Amino acid sequence: CASRDLTTGELFF.

Sample share makes this clonotype medium-sized. This rearrangement joins TRBV12-3 or TRBV12-4 to TRBJ1-1; perhaps TRBD1 as D (5 bases). The CDR3 is 14 residues long. The ends were cut back, 3 bases at V and 1 base at J, with 9 bases in the middle. CDR3 in amino acids: CASSLDTSNTEAFF. CDR3 nucleotide sequence: TGTGCCAGCAGTTTGGACACCTCGAACACTGAAGCTTTCTTT.

This clonotype is termed medium-sized (0.01 to 0.1%). V usage is TRBV20-1 and J usage is TRBJ2-5; 7 bases agree with TRBD2. V lost 0 bases and J lost 7; bases outside the gene matches: 8. Germline CDR1 DFQATT, CDR2 SNEGSKA (reference sequence). CDR3 size: 14 residues. CDR3 nucleotide sequence: TGCAGTGCTAGAGATAGGGCGGGAGTTGGGACCCAGTACTTC. Translation: CSARDRAGVGTQYF.

The J gene is TRBJ1-2, the V gene TRBV11-1; 7 nucleotides align to TRBD1. The J segment lost 3 bases and the V segment lost 5 bases, leaving 3 bases of the junction unmatched. Germline lookup yields CDR1 SGHAT and CDR2 FQDESV (reference sequence). The CDR3 has 13 residues. The DNA of the CDR3 is TGTGCCAGCAGCCTAGGGACAGACTATGGCTACACCTTC. This encodes CASSLGTDYGYTF. The full variable domain, rest sourced from reference TRBV11-1 and TRBJ1-2, is EAEVAQSPRYKITEKSQAVAFWCDPISGHATLYWYRQILGQGPELLVQFQDESVVDDSQLPKDRFSAERLKGVDSTLKIQPAELGDSAMYLCASSLGTDYGYTFGSGTRLTVV.

By proportion, this clonotype is large. The CDR3 DNA follows: TGTGCCAGCAGTCAGGGGACAGCCAACTATGGCTACACCTTC. This gives the protein CASSQGTANYGYTF. V is TRBV6-6 and J is TRBJ1-2, with 7 bases that match TRBD1. Germline lookup yields CDR1 MNHNY and CDR2 SVGAGI (reference sequence). CDR3 length equals 14 residues. V trimming: 5 bases; J trimming: 2 bases; junction bases outside the gene matches: 5.

This clonotype was seen only a few times. The J gene is TRBJ2-3, the V gene TRBV6-1; 11 positions match TRBD2. The CDR3 covers 14 residues. V was pared by 2 bases and J by 5 bases, with 0 bases of the junction left unmatched. Germline-derived CDR1 and CDR2 are MNHNS and SASEGT. The CDR3 region is CASSELAGGDTQYF. The CDR3 DNA sequence: TGTGCCAGCAGTGAACTAGCGGGAGGAGATACGCAGTATTTT.

This clonotype is labeled as large (0.1 to 1%). The rearrangement links TRBV11-1 to TRBJ1-2; TRBD1 agrees at 7 bases. CDR3 length equals 14 residues. J was trimmed by 8 bases and V by 6 bases; bases with no gene match: 12. Per the germline V gene, CDR1 is SGHAT and CDR2 is FQDESV (reference sequence). CDR3 residues: CASRPTGDPFGYTF. CDR3 nucleotides: TGTGCCAGCAGACCCACAGGGGATCCCTTCGGCTACACCTTC. Combining the CDR3 with reference TRBV11-1 and TRBJ1-2 gives the whole variable domain EAEVAQSPRYKITEKSQAVAFWCDPISGHATLYWYRQILGQGPELLVQFQDESVVDDSQLPKDRFSAERLKGVDSTLKIQPAELGDSAMYLCASRPTGDPFGYTFGSGTRLTVV.

The chain combines TRBV28 with TRBJ2-7; D possibly corresponds to TRBD2 (5 bases). The germline V gene has CDR1 MDHEN and CDR2 SYDVKM. CDR3 length equals 12 residues. V lost 7 bases and J 6 bases, leaving 13 bases between the germline ends. The CDR3 DNA follows: TGTGCCAGCAAAATATACAGCGGCGAGCAGTACTTC. It codes for CASKIYSGEQYF.

By its share, this clonotype is large. V and J are TRBV20-1 and TRBJ2-2; the D is unclear. Trimming removed 0 bases at V and 4 bases at J, with 15 bases between. CDR1 and CDR2 (germline): DFQATT, SNEGSKA (reference sequence). The CDR3 extends over 16 amino acids. The CDR3 protein is CSARDQGRSSTGELFF. CDR3 DNA sequence: TGCAGTGCTAGAGATCAAGGCAGGAGTAGCACCGGGGAGCTGTTTTTT.